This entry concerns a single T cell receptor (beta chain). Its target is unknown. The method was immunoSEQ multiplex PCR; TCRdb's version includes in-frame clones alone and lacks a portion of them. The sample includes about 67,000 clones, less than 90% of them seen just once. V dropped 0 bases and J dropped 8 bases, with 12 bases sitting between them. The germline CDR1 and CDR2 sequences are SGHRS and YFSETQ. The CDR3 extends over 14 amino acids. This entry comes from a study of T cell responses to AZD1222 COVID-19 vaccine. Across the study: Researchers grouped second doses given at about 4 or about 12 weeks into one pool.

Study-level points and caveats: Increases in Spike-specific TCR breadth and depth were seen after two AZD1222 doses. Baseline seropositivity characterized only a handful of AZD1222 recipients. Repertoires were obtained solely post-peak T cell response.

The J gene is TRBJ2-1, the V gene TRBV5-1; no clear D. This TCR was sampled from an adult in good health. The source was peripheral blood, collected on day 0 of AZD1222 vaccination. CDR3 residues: CASSLVAAADEQFF. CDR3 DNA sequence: TGCGCCAGCAGCTTGGTGGCAGCCGCGGATGAGCAGTTCTTC.